The 31 T cell receptor beta chains presented below share a single source sample, sequenced in a study of monozygotic twins with inflammatory bowel disease. Reanalyzing the 5' RACE reads, TCRdb keeps one entry per CDR3 protein, without DNA. This sample contains fewer than 400,000 distinct CDR3 sequences. The sequenced sample consisted of blood. The receptors were gathered from a human donor with ulcerative colitis or Crohn's disease, or a healthy co-twin of an affected twin (not recorded which).

This chain joins TRBV29-1 and TRBJ2-7; TCRdb returns TRBD2, unconfirmable since there is no DNA. This CDR3 comprises 14 residues. Germline V gene sequence: CDR1 SQVTM, CDR2 ANQGSEA. CDR3 residues: CSVGPKTGSYEQYF.

The chain carries TRBV12-3 or TRBV12-4 and TRBJ1-2. CDR3 length: 20 residues. CDR3 amino acids: CASSSWGGEDTLLPYRGYTF.

The chain couples TRBV6-2 or TRBV6-3 to TRBJ2-1; TCRdb calls TRBD1, which cannot be checked without DNA. The V gene's germline CDR1 is MNHEY and CDR2 SVGEGT. The CDR3 contains 13 residues. The CDR3 sequence is CASIRADRHEQFF.

V is TRBV3-1 and J is TRBJ1-6; TCRdb names TRBD1, which stays unverified in the absence of DNA. In germline, CDR1 is LGHDT, CDR2 YNNKEL (reference sequence). This CDR3 comprises 16 residues. The CDR3 region is CASSQDGTGGGSPLHF.

The chain joins TRBV6-5 to TRBJ1-5; TCRdb lists TRBD1, though no DNA is available to test this call. Germline CDR1 is MNHEY and CDR2 is SVGAGI. The CDR3 spans 14 residues. The CDR3 region is CASSCGGIDQPQHF.

The rearrangement uses TRBV5-1 and TRBJ1-5; absent DNA, TCRdb's TRBD1 call cannot be checked. Looked up from germline, CDR1 is SGHRS and CDR2 is YFSETQ. The CDR3 extends over 15 amino acids. CDR3 sequence reads: CASSLGGRENQPQHF.

V is TRBV27 and J is TRBJ2-1; the TCRdb call, TRBD1, lacks DNA for checking. In germline, CDR1 is MNHEY, CDR2 SMNVEV (reference sequence). The CDR3 length is 15 residues. The CDR3 spells CASSTSRGRYNEQFF.

The chain recombines TRBV7-2 with TRBJ2-3; TCRdb's D gene call, TRBD2, goes unchecked for lack of DNA. The germline V gene has CDR1 SGHTA and CDR2 FQGNSA. This CDR3 region has 16 residues. CDR3 loop: CASSLGASRSTDTQYF.

The V gene is TRBV19, the J gene TRBJ2-1; as DNA is missing, the TRBD1 call by TCRdb cannot be tested. The length of the CDR3 is 15 residues. CDR1 LNHDA and CDR2 SQIVND come from the germline V gene (reference sequence). Here the CDR3 reads CASTPGRTFAYEQFF.

The V gene is TRBV28, the J gene TRBJ2-6. From germline, CDR1 is MDHEN and CDR2 SYDVKM. This CDR3 has 17 amino acids. Here the CDR3 reads CASSFSEQGTGANVLTF.

This chain uses TRBV30 with TRBJ1-1; lacking DNA, the TRBD1 call made by TCRdb goes unchecked. The germline V gene encodes CDR1 GTSNPN and CDR2 SVGIG (reference sequence). This CDR3 has 14 amino acids. This CDR3 is CAWEATTGYTEAFF. Combining the CDR3 with reference TRBV30 and TRBJ1-1 gives the whole variable domain SQTIHQWPATLVQPVGSPLSLECTVEGTSNPNLYWYRQAAGRGLQLLFYSVGIGQISSEVPQNLSASRPQDRQFILSSKKLLLSDSGFYLCAWEATTGYTEAFFGQGTRLTVV.

This chain connects TRBV12-3 or TRBV12-4 to TRBJ1-4. CDR3 length equals 13 residues. The CDR3 is CASSRGWSEKLFF.

The gene calls are TRBV12-3 or TRBV12-4 and TRBJ1-5. The CDR3 length is 13 residues. CDR3: CASTPSEIQPQHF.

The chain has TRBV6-1 and TRBJ1-5; TCRdb lists TRBD1, though no DNA is available to test this call. The CDR3 totals 14 residues. The germline V gene has CDR1 MNHNS and CDR2 SASEGT. CDR3 amino acids: CASQARGSNQPQHF.

The J gene is TRBJ2-3, the V gene TRBV4-3. The CDR3 totals 11 residues. In germline, CDR1 is LGHNA, CDR2 YSLEER. Here the CDR3 reads CASSQTDTQYF.

The V gene is TRBV5-6, the J gene TRBJ1-5; absent DNA, TCRdb's TRBD1 call cannot be checked. This CDR3 contains 17 residues. Germline CDR1 SGHDT, CDR2 YYEEEE. The CDR3 sequence: CASSFGGSGGVREPQHF.

V gene TRBV2 combines with J gene TRBJ1-1. The germline V gene encodes CDR1 SNHLY and CDR2 FYNNEI. The CDR3 extends over 15 amino acids. The CDR3 protein is CASSEDQVMNTEAFF.

This chain uses TRBV6-5 with TRBJ2-2; the TCRdb call, TRBD1, lacks DNA for checking. Germline CDR1 reads MNHEY; CDR2 reads SVGAGI. The CDR3 has 17 amino acids. The CDR3 is CASSYIRAGANTGELFF.

The chain combines TRBV19 with TRBJ1-1; the TCRdb D gene call, TRBD1, has no DNA to confirm it. This CDR3 comprises 13 residues. CDR1 and CDR2 from the germline V gene are LNHDA and SQIVND (reference sequence). The CDR3 sequence is CAMVWTPGTEAFF.

The chain is built from TRBV5-1 and TRBJ2-1; with no DNA, the TCRdb D assignment of TRBD2 cannot be verified. The germline CDR1 and CDR2 sequences are SGHRS and YFSETQ. The CDR3 consists of 15 residues. CDR3 protein: CASSLQGLEANEQFF.

This sequence joins TRBV19 and TRBJ2-4; TCRdb's D gene call, TRBD1, goes unchecked for lack of DNA. Germline CDR1 is LNHDA and CDR2 is SQIVND (reference sequence). The CDR3 loop spans 15 amino acids. CDR3: CASSIEYRRGDIQYF. The full variable domain, completed using reference TRBV19 and TRBJ2-4, is DGGITQSPKYLFRKEGQNVTLSCEQNLNHDAMYWYRQDPGQGLRLIYYSQIVNDFQKGDIAEGYSVSREKKESFPLTVTSAQKNPTAFYLCASSIEYRRGDIQYFGAGTRLSVL.

The chain links TRBV5-1 to TRBJ2-5; absent DNA, TCRdb's TRBD1 call cannot be checked. The CDR3 spans 11 residues. Per germline, CDR1 SGHRS and CDR2 YFSETQ. CDR3 sequence: CASSPGATQYF.

The rearrangement joins TRBV9 to TRBJ2-5. This CDR3 has 13 residues. Germline V gene data show CDR1 as SGDLS and CDR2 as YYNGEE. The CDR3 loop is CASSVDTRGTQYF.

J is TRBJ2-5 and V is TRBV5-1; TCRdb selects TRBD2, and the lack of DNA leaves this call unchecked. The germline CDR1 and CDR2 sequences are SGHRS and YFSETQ. CDR3 length: 15 amino acids. The CDR3 is CASSLGGPPERTQYF. Full variable domain (outside the CDR3, taken from reference TRBV5-1 and TRBJ2-5): KAGVTQTPRYLIKTRGQQVTLSCSPISGHRSVSWYQQTPGQGLQFLFEYFSETQRNKGNFPGRFSGRQFSNSRSEMNVSTLELGDSALYLCASSLGGPPERTQYFGPGTRLLVL.

The V and J genes are TRBV5-1 and TRBJ1-1; the D call from TCRdb, TRBD1, cannot be confirmed without DNA. Germline assignment: CDR1 SGHRS and CDR2 YFSETQ. CDR3 length equals 14 residues. CDR3 residues: CASSPGTGNTEAFF. Together with reference TRBV5-1 and TRBJ1-1, the CDR3 gives the full variable domain: KAGVTQTPRYLIKTRGQQVTLSCSPISGHRSVSWYQQTPGQGLQFLFEYFSETQRNKGNFPGRFSGRQFSNSRSEMNVSTLELGDSALYLCASSPGTGNTEAFFGQGTRLTVV.

This chain joins TRBV5-1 and TRBJ1-1. The V gene's germline CDR1 is SGHRS and CDR2 YFSETQ. The CDR3 is 14 amino acids. The CDR3 sequence is CASSLEWENTEAFF.

The V and J genes are TRBV7-6 and TRBJ1-4. CDR3 length: 16 amino acids. In germline, CDR1 is SGHVS, CDR2 FNYEAQ. Here the CDR3 reads CASSLARAPANEKLFF.

The chain combines TRBV12-3 or TRBV12-4 with TRBJ2-3; TCRdb lists TRBD1, though no DNA is available to test this call. The CDR3 loop spans 14 amino acids. CDR3 sequence: CASTLMGGADTQYF.

This rearrangement joins TRBV7-6 to TRBJ2-3; TCRdb indicates TRBD2, and absent DNA this call remains unverified. There are 14 residues in the CDR3. The germline CDR1 and CDR2 sequences are SGHVS and FNYEAQ. The CDR3 is CASSLPYISDTQYF.

The chain employs TRBV4-2 and TRBJ2-1; the D call from TCRdb, TRBD2, cannot be confirmed without DNA. CDR3 size: 16 residues. Germline-derived CDR1 and CDR2 are LGHNA and YNFKEQ. CDR3 loop: CASSPPRGTRANEQFF.

The chain recombines TRBV6-5 with TRBJ2-2; without DNA, the TCRdb call of TRBD2 cannot be checked. This CDR3 is 17 amino acids long. The germline V gene has CDR1 MNHEY and CDR2 SVGAGI. CDR3 protein: CASSYSRTALNTGELFF.